This T cell receptor beta chain derives from a study of beta chain features in type 1 diabetes. Study background: The samples had roughly 110,000,000 sorted cells examined in all.

The sequenced template was cDNA made from the entire isolated RNA. Measured with immunoSEQ multiplex PCR; TCRdb has only the in-frame clones, and not every one. The top ten clones hold 1% of a sample with about 290,000 clones, 8% of them seen once. This CDR3 has 13 amino acids. Per germline, CDR1 SGHDN and CDR2 FVKESK. V was pared by 0 bases and J by 3 bases, with 5 bases between. This clone was detected ten times or more. This chain links TRBV14 with TRBJ1-1; D not resolved. Input material: central memory CD4+ T cells from blood. This TCR derives from a young woman in good health. CDR3 loop: CASSQERYTEAFF. CDR3 DNA sequence: TGTGCCAGCAGCCAAGAGCGGTACACTGAAGCTTTCTTT.